The 26 T cell receptor beta chains reported below all come from one sample, sequenced in a study of cytomegalovirus exposure and HLA in healthy donors. Researchers ran the PCR with 60 Vbeta and 13 Jbeta primers. Sequencing used immunoSEQ multiplex PCR; TCRdb keeps in-frame clones, though not all of them. The sample has fewer than 200,000 clones; about 80% are singletons. Input material: PBMCs. The receptors were sampled from a man between 35 and 55 years old in good health and CMV-seropositive.

This clone was observed a few times. The rearrangement uses TRBV4-2 and TRBJ2-7; D gene uncertain. The CDR3 is 14 amino acids. Trimming shortened V by 0 bases and J by 2 bases, and 8 bases separated the two germline ends. The germline gives CDR1 LGHNA, CDR2 YNFKEQ. The CDR3 sequence is CASSQDHTTYEQYF. CDR3 DNA: TGTGCCAGCAGCCAAGATCACACCACCTACGAGCAGTACTTC.

The genes are TRBV5-4 and TRBJ1-1; D possibly corresponds to TRBD1 (6 bases). Germline lookup yields CDR1 SGHNT and CDR2 YYREEE (reference sequence). Trimming left V 4 bases short and J 3 bases short, with 13 bases between. The CDR3 runs to 14 residues. CDR3 sequence reads: CASSVRGRDTEAFF. CDR3 nucleotides: TGTGCCAGCAGCGTGCGGGGGCGGGACACTGAAGCTTTCTTT.

The chain has TRBV7-2 and TRBJ1-5; a possible D gene is TRBD1 (6 bases). CDR3 length: 14 amino acids. Per the germline V gene, CDR1 is SGHTA and CDR2 is FQGNSA. V was pared by 1 base and J by 4 bases, with 8 bases between. In DNA, the CDR3 is TGTGCCAGCAGCTTAGGGACAGATAATCAGCCCCAGCATTTT. Protein: CASSLGTDNQPQHF.

The chain links TRBV5-6 to TRBJ2-5, with 7 bases aligning to TRBD2. The CDR3 consists of 12 residues. Germline lookup yields CDR1 SGHDT and CDR2 YYEEEE. V lost 0 bases to trimming and J lost 7 bases; unmatched junction nucleotides: 0. The CDR3 DNA reads as TGTGCCAGCAGCTTGGGGGAGGGGACCCAGTACTTC. This gives the protein CASSLGEGTQYF.

V usage is TRBV5-4 and J usage is TRBJ2-6; D is uncertain. Germline V gene data show CDR1 as SGHNT and CDR2 as YYREEE (reference sequence). This CDR3 is built from 14 residues. Between the trimmed V and J ends, which lost 4 bases and 2 bases, there was a span of 7 bases. The CDR3 spells CASSPLPGANVLTF. CDR3 nucleotides: TGTGCCAGCAGCCCCCTCCCTGGGGCCAACGTCCTGACTTTC.

The chain couples TRBV7-2 to TRBJ2-7; D is unresolved. Germline CDR1 SGHTA, CDR2 FQGNSA. The CDR3 contains 14 residues. The V gene lost 6 bases and the J gene lost 4 bases, with 16 bases spanning the gap. Written as DNA, the CDR3 is TGTGCCAGCAGGGCCCGAGACACCCAATACGAGCAGTACTTC. Protein: CASRARDTQYEQYF. The full variable domain, in which reference TRBV7-2 and TRBJ2-7 provide the parts outside the CDR3, is GAGVSQSPSNKVTEKGKDVELRCDPISGHTALYWYRQSLGQGLEFLIYFQGNSAPDKSGLPSDRFSAERTGGSVSTLTIQRTQQEDSAVYLCASRARDTQYEQYFGPGTRLTVT.

The chain combines TRBV28 with TRBJ2-7; 14 nucleotides match TRBD2. This CDR3 comprises 18 residues. Germline CDR1 reads MDHEN; CDR2 reads SYDVKM. With V trimmed by 1 base and J by 5 bases, 10 bases remained unmatched. CDR3 sequence reads: CASSLYLRLAGGRDEQYF. DNA for the CDR3: TGTGCCAGCAGTTTATACCTAAGACTAGCGGGAGGGCGGGACGAGCAGTACTTC.

This clone was observed a few times. This sequence joins TRBV7-9 and TRBJ2-1, with 14 bases fitting TRBD2. After removal of 4 bases from V and 0 bases from J, the junction contained 8 bases not matched to a gene. CDR1 SEHNR and CDR2 FQNEAQ come from the germline V gene (reference sequence). The CDR3 extends over 19 amino acids. The CDR3 sequence is CASSSTSGRAPSSYNEQFF. CDR3 coding DNA: TGTGCCAGCAGCTCGACTAGCGGGAGGGCTCCCAGCTCCTACAATGAGCAGTTCTTC.

This clone was counted only a few times. The J gene is TRBJ1-2, the V gene TRBV11-1, with 11 bases that match TRBD1. J lost 6 bases, V lost 5 bases, and 14 bases had no gene match. Germline lookup yields CDR1 SGHAT and CDR2 FQDESV (reference sequence). The CDR3 contains 17 residues. CDR3 amino acids: CASSPRTGGSFGNGYTF. CDR3 nucleotide sequence: TGTGCCAGCAGCCCCAGGACAGGGGGCAGTTTCGGGAATGGCTACACCTTC. Supplemented by reference TRBV11-1 and TRBJ1-2, the full variable domain reads EAEVAQSPRYKITEKSQAVAFWCDPISGHATLYWYRQILGQGPELLVQFQDESVVDDSQLPKDRFSAERLKGVDSTLKIQPAELGDSAMYLCASSPRTGGSFGNGYTFGSGTRLTVV.

The chain links TRBV28 to TRBJ2-1, with 10 bases that match TRBD2. The CDR3 totals 14 residues. V lost 6 bases to trimming and J lost 6 bases; unmatched junction nucleotides: 5. Looked up from germline, CDR1 is MDHEN and CDR2 is SYDVKM. In nucleotides, the CDR3 is TGTGCCAGCAGAAGGCTAGCGGGAGTCAATGAGCAGTTCTTC. Amino acid sequence: CASRRLAGVNEQFF.

The chain is built from TRBV5-1 and TRBJ1-1; tentative D call: TRBD1 (6 bases). V gave up 6 bases and J gave up 3 bases, with 15 bases separating them. The CDR3 is 14 residues long. Per germline, CDR1 SGHRS and CDR2 YFSETQ. CDR3 in DNA: TGCGCCAGCAAACCACAGGGAGGGGACACTGAAGCTTTCTTT. Translating it yields CASKPQGGDTEAFF.

The V gene is TRBV6-5, the J gene TRBJ1-1; tentative D call: TRBD1 (5 bases). The CDR3 sequence is 15 residues long. Germline V gene sequence: CDR1 MNHEY, CDR2 SVGAGI. V shed 0 bases and J shed 1 base, with 9 bases lying between them. Written as DNA, the CDR3 is TGTGCCAGCAGTTACTCCCGACAGTGGAACACTGAAGCTTTCTTT. Its translation is CASSYSRQWNTEAFF.

The chain joins TRBV9 to TRBJ2-2; D might be TRBD2 (5 bases). Germline V CDR1 and CDR2: SGDLS, YYNGEE. The CDR3 is 13 residues long. Trimming cost V 3 bases and J 3 bases, with 6 bases left between them. CDR3 in DNA: TGTGCCAGCAGCGGGACTTACACCGGGGAGCTGTTTTTT. Translation gives CASSGTYTGELFF.

The chain uses TRBV5-1 and TRBJ1-6; 8 nucleotides line up with TRBD1. V shed 0 bases, J shed 6 bases, and the junction held 2 bases outside the gene matches. CDR3 length equals 15 residues. Looked up from germline, CDR1 is SGHRS and CDR2 is YFSETQ. CDR3 coding DNA: TGCGCCAGCAGCTTGGGACAGGGGTTTAATTCACCCCTCCACTTT. Protein sequence: CASSLGQGFNSPLHF.

In DNA form, the CDR3 reads TGTGCCAGTAGTATTCGGGACACCGTCAGGCTGGGCGGCTACACCTTC. As protein: CASSIRDTVRLGGYTF. The V call is TRBV19, the J call TRBJ1-2, with D possibly being TRBD1 (6 bases). The V and J ends lost 3 bases and 8 bases respectively, with 22 bases between them. CDR1 is LNHDA and CDR2 is SQIVND in the germline V gene (reference sequence). The CDR3 is made up of 16 amino acids. The full variable domain, its missing parts supplied by reference TRBV19 and TRBJ1-2, is DGGITQSPKYLFRKEGQNVTLSCEQNLNHDAMYWYRQDPGQGLRLIYYSQIVNDFQKGDIAEGYSVSREKKESFPLTVTSAQKNPTAFYLCASSIRDTVRLGGYTFGSGTRLTVV.

The chain uses TRBV5-4 and TRBJ2-7, with D tentatively TRBD1 (5 bases). The V end was cut by 1 base, the J end by 0 bases, with 11 bases between. The CDR3 contains 15 residues. CDR1 and CDR2 from the germline V gene are SGHNT and YYREEE (reference sequence). CDR3 sequence reads: CASSLRQGVSYEQYF. Written as DNA, the CDR3 is TGTGCCAGCAGCTTGAGGCAGGGTGTCTCCTACGAGCAGTACTTC.

A note on this clone: This CDR3 is also generated by other DNA sequences in the sample. The CDR3 bases are TGTGCCAGCAGTTACTCTGGCAGCTCCTACGAGCAGTACTTC. Its translation: CASSYSGSSYEQYF. The chain combines TRBV6-5 with TRBJ2-7; no definite D call. Germline V gene lookup returns CDR1 MNHEY and CDR2 SVGAGI. V was trimmed by 0 bases and J by 0 bases, leaving 6 bases between them. The CDR3 is made up of 14 amino acids.

The gene calls are TRBV6-1 and TRBJ2-7, with 8 bases matching TRBD1. Germline CDR1 reads MNHNS; CDR2 reads SASEGT. The CDR3 covers 14 residues. V dropped 6 bases and J dropped 4; count of bases not matched to a gene: 8. DNA for the CDR3: TGTGCCAGCAGCAAAGGACAGGGTTTTTACGAGCAGTACTTC. It is translated as CASSKGQGFYEQYF.

This clone was recorded a few times. As DNA, the CDR3 is TGTGCCAGCAGCCCGGGACAGATCTATGGCTACACCTTC. The encoded protein is CASSPGQIYGYTF. V and J are TRBV27 and TRBJ1-2; TRBD1 matches 7 bases. Germline V gene lookup returns CDR1 MNHEY and CDR2 SMNVEV (reference sequence). The V gene end was trimmed by 6 bases and the J gene end by 4 bases; junction bases not matched to a gene: 5. This CDR3 comprises 13 residues.

This clone was counted only a few times. The chain combines TRBV7-9 with TRBJ1-1; 9 bases fit TRBD1. V dropped 5 bases and J dropped 11; count of bases not matched to a gene: 15. The CDR3 spans 15 residues. The V gene's germline CDR1 is SEHNR and CDR2 FQNEAQ (reference sequence). The CDR3 sequence: CASSRYGQGSGDAFF. CDR3 bases: TGTGCCAGCAGCCGATATGGACAGGGGTCCGGGGATGCTTTCTTT.

This chain connects TRBV5-1 to TRBJ2-3, with 9 bases fitting TRBD1. CDR1 and CDR2 (germline): SGHRS, YFSETQ. The CDR3 runs 16 residues. Germline trimming cut 3 bases from V and 6 bases from J; bases unmatched to any gene: 11. The CDR3 protein is CASSWMGQGEGDTQYF. The CDR3 DNA follows: TGCGCCAGCAGCTGGATGGGACAGGGAGAGGGCGATACGCAGTATTTT. Using reference TRBV5-1 and TRBJ2-3 for the parts outside the CDR3, the full variable domain is KAGVTQTPRYLIKTRGQQVTLSCSPISGHRSVSWYQQTPGQGLQFLFEYFSETQRNKGNFPGRFSGRQFSNSRSEMNVSTLELGDSALYLCASSWMGQGEGDTQYFGPGTRLTVL.

The chain employs TRBV6-5 and TRBJ1-3; possibly TRBD1 for D (6 bases). CDR3 length: 15 residues. Germline V gene lookup returns CDR1 MNHEY and CDR2 SVGAGI. Trimming removed 4 bases at V and 0 bases at J, with 10 bases between. The CDR3 nucleotides read TGTGCCAGCAGTTTACGGGACACCTCTGGAAACACCATATATTTT. This sequence encodes CASSLRDTSGNTIYF.

The gene calls are TRBV7-8 and TRBJ1-5; D might be TRBD1 (6 bases). The CDR3 length is 16 residues. CDR1 SGHVS and CDR2 FQNEAQ come from the germline V gene. Trimming took off 2 bases at V and 5 bases at J, with 16 bases between the two ends. The CDR3 loop is CASSLTNTGRYQPQHF. The DNA of the CDR3 is TGTGCCAGCAGCTTAACCAACACAGGGCGATATCAGCCCCAGCATTTT. The whole variable domain, filled in from reference TRBV7-8 and TRBJ1-5, reads GAGVSQSPRYKVAKRGQDVALRCDPISGHVSLFWYQQALGQGPEFLTYFQNEAQLDKSGLPSDRFFAERPEGSVSTLKIQRTQQEDSAVYLCASSLTNTGRYQPQHFGDGTRLSIL.

V is TRBV19 and J is TRBJ2-7; D is ambiguous. Trimming took 4 bases from V and 2 from J, leaving 6 bases between them. The length of the CDR3 is 12 residues. CDR1 is LNHDA, CDR2 SQIVND, per germline (reference sequence). Here the CDR3 reads CASSRGPYEQYF. In nucleotides, the CDR3 is TGTGCCAGTAGTAGAGGCCCCTACGAGCAGTACTTC.

The genes are TRBV7-9 and TRBJ2-1; D remains unclear. In germline, CDR1 is SEHNR, CDR2 FQNEAQ (reference sequence). The CDR3 contains 15 residues. Trimming took off 7 bases at V and 4 bases at J, with 17 bases between the two ends. The CDR3 DNA reads as TGTGCCAGCACCACCCACGGCGGCAGATACAATGAGCAGTTCTTC. This codes for CASTTHGGRYNEQFF.

The chain couples TRBV7-9 to TRBJ1-1; unclear D gene. Germline V gene lookup returns CDR1 SEHNR and CDR2 FQNEAQ (reference sequence). V was shortened by 5 bases and J by 0 bases, with 13 bases between the two germline ends. CDR3 size: 15 residues. CDR3 nucleotides: TGTGCCAGCAGCGTCGAGGTCAGTGTGAACACTGAAGCTTTCTTT. Protein: CASSVEVSVNTEAFF.